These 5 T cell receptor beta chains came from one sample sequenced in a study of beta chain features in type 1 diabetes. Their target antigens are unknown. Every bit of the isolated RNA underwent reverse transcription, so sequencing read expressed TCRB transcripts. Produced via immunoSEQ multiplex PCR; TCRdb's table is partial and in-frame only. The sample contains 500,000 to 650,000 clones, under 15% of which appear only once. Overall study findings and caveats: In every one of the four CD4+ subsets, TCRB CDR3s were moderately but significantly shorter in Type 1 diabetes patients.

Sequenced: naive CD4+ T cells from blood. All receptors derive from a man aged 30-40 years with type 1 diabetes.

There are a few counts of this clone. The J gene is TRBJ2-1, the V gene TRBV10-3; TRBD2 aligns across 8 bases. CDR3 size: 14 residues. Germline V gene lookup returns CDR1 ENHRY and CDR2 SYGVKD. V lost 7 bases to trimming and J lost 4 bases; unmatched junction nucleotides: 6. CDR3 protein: CAINSGGSYNEQFF. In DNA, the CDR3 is TGTGCCATCAACAGCGGGGGCTCGTACAATGAGCAGTTCTTC.

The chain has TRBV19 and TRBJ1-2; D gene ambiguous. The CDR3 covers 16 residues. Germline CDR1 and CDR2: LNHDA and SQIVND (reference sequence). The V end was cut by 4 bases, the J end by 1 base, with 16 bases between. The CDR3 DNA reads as TGTGCCAGTAGTACTATATCCCAGCGTGGTAACTATGGCTACACCTTC. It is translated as CASSTISQRGNYGYTF.

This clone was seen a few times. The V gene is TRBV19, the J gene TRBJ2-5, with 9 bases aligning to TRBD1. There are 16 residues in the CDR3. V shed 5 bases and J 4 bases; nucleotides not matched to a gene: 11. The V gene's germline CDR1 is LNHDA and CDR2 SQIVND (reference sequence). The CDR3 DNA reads TGTGCCAGTAGTGTGGGGGACAGGGAACGAGGAGAGACCCAGTACTTC. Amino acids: CASSVGDRERGETQYF.

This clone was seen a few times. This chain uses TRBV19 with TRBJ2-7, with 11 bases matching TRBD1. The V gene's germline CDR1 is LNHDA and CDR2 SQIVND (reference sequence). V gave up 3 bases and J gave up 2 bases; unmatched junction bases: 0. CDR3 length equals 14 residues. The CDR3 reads CASSMGQGAYEQYF. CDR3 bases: TGTGCCAGTAGTATGGGACAGGGGGCCTACGAGCAGTACTTC. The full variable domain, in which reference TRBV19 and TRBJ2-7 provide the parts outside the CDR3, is DGGITQSPKYLFRKEGQNVTLSCEQNLNHDAMYWYRQDPGQGLRLIYYSQIVNDFQKGDIAEGYSVSREKKESFPLTVTSAQKNPTAFYLCASSMGQGAYEQYFGPGTRLTVT.

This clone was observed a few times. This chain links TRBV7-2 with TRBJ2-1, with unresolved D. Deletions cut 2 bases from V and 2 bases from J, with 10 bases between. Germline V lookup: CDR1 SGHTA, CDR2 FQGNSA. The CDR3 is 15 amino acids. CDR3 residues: CASSLRRKAYNEQFF. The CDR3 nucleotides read TGTGCCAGCAGCTTAAGACGGAAAGCCTACAATGAGCAGTTCTTC.